This is a list of T cell receptor beta chains from one sample in a study of T cell changes during pregnancy in multiple sclerosis. The table came from immunoSEQ multiplex PCR; TCRdb's copy has only in-frame clones and leaves some out. Counted here are fewer than 85,000 clones, about 92% occurring once; the ten biggest clones make up around 2.6%. Sequenced material: peripheral blood, taken after pregnancy. These TCRs come from a female donor in good health, enrolled as a control in a pregnancy study. Each CDR3 is given with its conserved first and last residue. Each record gives: clone size, D gene, V gene, J gene, CDR3 protein, CDR3 DNA. The D gene is left open where the match is weak. Rows give clone size only sometimes, using once, few, many, or a class for an expanded clone.

size: once; D: .; V: TRBV28; J: TRBJ2-7; CDR3: CASTLEGVQYF; DNA: TGTGCCAGCACCCTCGAAGGGGTGCAGTACTTC
size: .; D: .; V: TRBV13; J: TRBJ2-2; CDR3: CASRRGLPNTGELFF; DNA: TGTGCCAGCAGACGCGGACTCCCGAACACCGGGGAGCTGTTTTTT
size: .; D: .; V: TRBV4-2; J: TRBJ2-7; CDR3: CASSQRGSEAGVSYEQYF; DNA: TGTGCCAGCAGCCAAAGGGGATCTGAGGCAGGTGTTTCCTACGAGCAGTACTTC
size: .; D: .; V: TRBV28; J: TRBJ1-2; CDR3: CASRKQGGYTF; DNA: TGTGCCAGCAGGAAACAGGGAGGCTACACCTTC
size: .; D: TRBD1; V: TRBV30; J: TRBJ1-1; CDR3: CACTRDREITEAFF; DNA: TGTGCCTGTACAAGGGACAGGGAGATAACTGAAGCTTTCTTT
size: .; D: TRBD2; V: TRBV5-4; J: TRBJ2-5; CDR3: CASSPQGLAGEGETQYF; DNA: TGTGCCAGCAGCCCCCAGGGACTAGCGGGAGAGGGAGAGACCCAGTACTTC
size: .; D: .; V: TRBV7-6; J: TRBJ2-3; CDR3: CASSTRLLADTQYF; DNA: TGTGCCAGCAGCACTAGACTATTGGCAGATACGCAGTATTTT
size: once; D: .; V: TRBV4-2; J: TRBJ2-3; CDR3: CASSQESGLGWYF; DNA: TGTGCCAGCAGCCAGGAGAGCGGGCTGGGTTGGTATTTT
size: .; D: .; V: TRBV18; J: TRBJ2-3; CDR3: CASSPSQGTDTQYF; DNA: TGTGCCAGCTCACCAAGCCAAGGCACAGATACGCAGTATTTT
size: .; D: TRBD2; V: TRBV4-2; J: TRBJ2-7; CDR3: CASSQELAGALYEQYF; DNA: TGTGCCAGCAGCCAAGAACTAGCGGGAGCCTTGTACGAGCAGTACTTC
size: few; D: TRBD2; V: TRBV4-2; J: TRBJ2-1; CDR3: CASSLGTSSVLEQFF; DNA: TGTGCCAGCAGCCTAGGGACTAGCTCTGTTCTTGAGCAGTTCTTC
size: .; D: .; V: TRBV18; J: TRBJ2-7; CDR3: CASSPAAYDYEQYF; DNA: TGTGCCAGCTCACCGGCGGCGTACGATTACGAGCAGTACTTC
size: .; D: .; V: TRBV7-9; J: TRBJ1-5; CDR3: CASSFADRTQPQHF; DNA: TGTGCCAGCAGCTTCGCCGACAGAACCCAGCCCCAGCATTTT
size: once; D: .; V: TRBV4-2; J: TRBJ2-4; CDR3: CASSPGDSGIQYF; DNA: TGTGCCAGCAGCCCTGGCGATAGCGGCATTCAGTACTTC
size: .; D: TRBD2; V: TRBV18; J: TRBJ2-1; CDR3: CASSPVIAGEGEFF; DNA: TGTGCCAGCTCACCAGTGATAGCGGGAGAGGGTGAGTTCTTC
size: .; D: .; V: TRBV6-5; J: TRBJ2-6; CDR3: CASSPGGANVLTF; DNA: TGTGCCAGCAGCCCCGGTGGGGCCAACGTCCTGACTTTC
size: .; D: .; V: TRBV11-3; J: TRBJ2-1; CDR3: CASSSDSNNEQFF; DNA: TGTGCCAGCAGCTCCGATAGCAACAATGAGCAGTTCTTC
size: .; D: .; V: TRBV21-1; J: TRBJ2-3; CDR3: CASSARTWGDTQYF; DNA: TGTGCCAGCAGCGCTAGGACTTGGGGAGATACGCAGTATTTT
size: .; D: TRBD1; V: TRBV15; J: TRBJ2-1; CDR3: CATSSRTGNNEQFF; DNA: TGTGCCACCAGCAGCAGGACAGGAAACAATGAGCAGTTCTTC
size: .; D: TRBD2; V: TRBV5-6; J: TRBJ2-3; CDR3: CASSWEAGGGTDTQYF; DNA: TGTGCCAGCAGCTGGGAGGCGGGGGGAGGCACAGATACGCAGTATTTT
size: .; D: .; V: TRBV2; J: TRBJ1-3; CDR3: CASSLPSSGNTIYF; DNA: TGTGCCAGCAGCCTGCCGAGCTCTGGAAACACCATATATTTT
size: .; D: .; V: TRBV12-5; J: TRBJ2-1; CDR3: CASGLVGALGYNEQFF; DNA: TGTGCTAGTGGTTTGGTGGGAGCGCTGGGCTACAATGAGCAGTTCTTC
size: .; D: .; V: TRBV28; J: TRBJ1-2; CDR3: CASSSPKDSYGYTF; DNA: TGTGCCAGCAGTTCCCCCAAGGACAGTTATGGCTACACCTTC
size: .; D: TRBD2; V: TRBV18; J: TRBJ2-5; CDR3: CASSLRLASKETQYF; DNA: TGTGCCAGCTCACTTCGACTAGCCTCGAAAGAGACCCAGTACTTC
size: once; D: .; V: TRBV18; J: TRBJ2-1; CDR3: CASSRAGNEQFF; DNA: TGTGCCAGCTCACGAGCGGGCAATGAGCAGTTCTTC
size: .; D: TRBD2; V: TRBV5-1; J: TRBJ2-7; CDR3: CASSLGGLSYEQYF; DNA: TGCGCCAGCAGCTTGGGGGGACTATCCTACGAGCAGTACTTC
size: few; D: .; V: TRBV29-1; J: TRBJ1-1; CDR3: CSVESRGRGTEAFF; DNA: TGCAGCGTTGAAAGCAGGGGCCGCGGCACTGAAGCTTTCTTT
size: once; D: TRBD1; V: TRBV6-1; J: TRBJ1-3; CDR3: CASRDRVSGNTIYF; DNA: TGTGCCAGCAGAGACAGGGTCTCTGGAAACACCATATATTTT
size: .; D: .; V: TRBV27; J: TRBJ1-2; CDR3: CASRPGALLYGYTF; DNA: TGTGCCAGCAGACCCGGAGCCCTTCTCTATGGCTACACCTTC
size: .; D: .; V: TRBV6-5; J: TRBJ1-2; CDR3: CASSSDAPNYGYTF; DNA: TGTGCCAGCAGCAGCGACGCCCCTAACTATGGCTACACCTTC
size: .; D: TRBD2; V: TRBV2; J: TRBJ2-1; CDR3: CARAGDSSYNEQFF; DNA: TGTGCCAGAGCGGGGGATTCCTCCTACAATGAGCAGTTCTTC
size: .; D: .; V: TRBV4-1; J: TRBJ2-2; CDR3: CASSQEMHNPATGELFF; DNA: TGCGCCAGCAGCCAAGAGATGCACAACCCCGCAACCGGGGAGCTGTTTTTT
size: .; D: TRBD1; V: TRBV18; J: TRBJ1-1; CDR3: CASSPTGTGGVGTEAFF; DNA: TGTGCCAGCTCACCCACCGGGACAGGGGGCGTTGGCACTGAAGCTTTCTTT
size: .; D: TRBD2; V: TRBV7-3; J: TRBJ2-2; CDR3: CASSPGLAGTGELFF; DNA: TGTGCCAGCAGCCCGGGACTAGCGGGTACCGGGGAGCTGTTTTTT
size: .; D: TRBD2; V: TRBV30; J: TRBJ2-3; CDR3: CAEGLAGGDTQYF; DNA: TGTGCCGAGGGACTAGCGGGGGGAGATACGCAGTATTTT
size: .; D: .; V: TRBV30; J: TRBJ2-2; CDR3: CAFNRGTGELFF; DNA: TGTGCCTTCAACCGGGGGACCGGGGAGCTGTTTTTT
size: .; D: .; V: TRBV19; J: TRBJ2-3; CDR3: CASSTLARDTQYF; DNA: TGTGCCAGTAGTACCTTAGCTCGAGATACGCAGTATTTT
size: once; D: TRBD1; V: TRBV4-1; J: TRBJ1-1; CDR3: CASSLRTGDDEAFF; DNA: TGCGCCAGCAGCTTAAGGACAGGGGACGATGAAGCTTTCTTT
size: .; D: .; V: TRBV9; J: TRBJ2-5; CDR3: CASSVAQQETQYF; DNA: TGTGCCAGCAGCGTAGCCCAGCAAGAGACCCAGTACTTC
size: .; D: .; V: TRBV4-2; J: TRBJ2-5; CDR3: CASSKGVSGETQYF; DNA: TGTGCCAGCAGCAAGGGAGTGTCCGGAGAGACCCAGTACTTC
size: once; D: TRBD2; V: TRBV19; J: TRBJ2-7; CDR3: CASTIGASGGVYEQYF; DNA: TGTGCCAGTACTATCGGAGCTAGCGGTGGGGTCTACGAGCAGTACTTC
size: .; D: TRBD2; V: TRBV7-8; J: TRBJ2-1; CDR3: CASSRRGRGLGGSSYNEQFF; DNA: TGTGCCAGCAGCCGACGCGGGAGAGGGTTGGGGGGAAGCTCCTACAATGAGCAGTTCTTC
size: .; D: .; V: TRBV5-1; J: TRBJ1-4; CDR3: CASSLEGVREKLFF; DNA: TGCGCCAGCAGCTTGGAAGGGGTGCGTGAAAAACTGTTTTTT
size: .; D: TRBD2; V: TRBV6-5; J: TRBJ2-3; CDR3: CASSSSGMSTDTQYF; DNA: TGTGCCAGCAGTTCTAGCGGGATGAGCACAGATACGCAGTATTTT
size: .; D: TRBD1; V: TRBV7-2; J: TRBJ1-2; CDR3: CASSPGQLEYGYTF; DNA: TGTGCCAGCAGCCCGGGACAGTTGGAGTATGGCTACACCTTC